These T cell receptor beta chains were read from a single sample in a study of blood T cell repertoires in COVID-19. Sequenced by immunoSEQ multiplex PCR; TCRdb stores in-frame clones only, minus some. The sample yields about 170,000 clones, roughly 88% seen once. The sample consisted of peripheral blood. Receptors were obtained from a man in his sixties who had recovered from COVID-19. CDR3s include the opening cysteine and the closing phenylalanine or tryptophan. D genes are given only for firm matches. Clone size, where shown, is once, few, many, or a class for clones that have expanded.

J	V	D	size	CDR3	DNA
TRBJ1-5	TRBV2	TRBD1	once	CASRGQRDQPQHF	TGTGCCAGCAGGGGACAGAGGGATCAGCCCCAGCATTTT
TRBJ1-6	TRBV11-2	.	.	CASRLVGSDNSPLHF	TGTGCCAGCCGGTTAGTAGGCAGCGACAATTCACCCCTCCACTTT
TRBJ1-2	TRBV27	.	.	CASSFAGSYGYTF	TGTGCCAGCAGTTTTGCAGGGTCCTATGGCTACACCTTC
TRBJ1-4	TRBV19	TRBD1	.	CAAGDRADEKLFF	TGTGCCGCCGGGGACAGGGCTGATGAAAAACTGTTTTTT
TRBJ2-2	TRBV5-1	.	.	CASSLGGPGTGELFF	TGCGCCAGCAGCTTGGGGGGGCCGGGCACCGGGGAGCTGTTTTTT
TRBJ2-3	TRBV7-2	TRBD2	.	CASSLNGWGSGVPDTQYF	TGTGCCAGCAGCTTAAATGGGTGGGGTAGCGGGGTACCAGATACGCAGTATTTT
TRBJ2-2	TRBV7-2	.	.	CASDSDTGELFF	TGTGCCAGTGACTCTGACACCGGGGAGCTGTTTTTT
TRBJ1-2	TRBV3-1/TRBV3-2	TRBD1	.	CASSQDLTGVGYTF	TGTGCCAGCAGCCAAGACCTGACAGGGGTTGGCTACACCTTC
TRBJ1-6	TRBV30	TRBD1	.	CAWRRGQGINSPLHF	TGTGCCTGGAGACGTGGACAGGGGATAAATTCACCCCTCCACTTT
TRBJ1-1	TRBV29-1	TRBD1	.	CSAGGQGRTEAFF	TGCAGCGCTGGGGGACAGGGCAGGACTGAAGCTTTCTTT
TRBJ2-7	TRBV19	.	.	CASSPVDMTVGTYF	TGTGCCAGTAGTCCCGTCGATATGACAGTGGGTACGTACTTC
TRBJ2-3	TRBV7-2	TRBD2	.	CASSQLGGASPDTQYF	TGTGCCAGCAGCCAACTCGGGGGGGCGTCGCCAGATACGCAGTATTTT
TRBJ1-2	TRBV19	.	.	CASSIAGNYGYTF	TGTGCCAGTAGTATAGCGGGTAACTATGGCTACACCTTC
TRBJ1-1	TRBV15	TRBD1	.	CATSRGRMGQGPVNTEAFF	TGTGCCACCAGCAGAGGCAGGATGGGACAGGGGCCGGTGAACACTGAAGCTTTCTTT
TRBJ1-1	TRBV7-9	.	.	CASSLGQFGGTEAFF	TGTGCCAGCAGCTTAGGCCAATTCGGCGGCACTGAAGCTTTCTTT
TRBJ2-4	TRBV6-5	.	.	CASSTGSRNIQYF	TGTGCCAGCAGTACAGGGTCGAGAAACATTCAGTACTTC
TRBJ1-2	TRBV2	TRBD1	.	CASHSIGGRTDTF	TGTGCCAGCCACTCGATAGGGGGCAGGACCGACACCTTC
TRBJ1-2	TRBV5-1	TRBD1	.	CASSGTGGASDYGYTF	TGCGCCAGCAGCGGGACAGGGGGCGCGAGTGACTATGGCTACACCTTC
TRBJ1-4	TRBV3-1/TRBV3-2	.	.	CASSDPTGEKLFF	TGTGCCAGCAGCGATCCGACAGGTGAAAAACTGTTTTTT
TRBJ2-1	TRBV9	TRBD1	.	CASSVGEGQQYNEQFF	TGTGCCAGCAGCGTAGGAGAGGGACAGCAGTACAATGAGCAGTTCTTC
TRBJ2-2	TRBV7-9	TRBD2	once	CASSPSGENTGELFF	TGTGCCAGCAGCCCCAGCGGGGAGAACACCGGGGAGCTGTTTTTT
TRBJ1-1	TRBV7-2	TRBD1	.	CASSFGTARNTEAFF	TGTGCCAGCAGCTTTGGGACAGCCAGGAACACTGAAGCTTTCTTT
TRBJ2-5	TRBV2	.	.	CASSDLGVGGTQYF	TGTGCCAGCAGTGATCTAGGCGTAGGGGGGACCCAGTACTTC
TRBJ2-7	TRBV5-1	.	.	CASSFGNRVAYEQYF	TGCGCCAGCAGCTTCGGGAACAGGGTGGCCTACGAGCAGTACTTC
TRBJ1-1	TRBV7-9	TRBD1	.	CASRSRDSEAFF	TGTGCCAGCAGATCCCGGGACAGTGAAGCTTTCTTT
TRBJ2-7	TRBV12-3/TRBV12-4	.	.	CASSEIGTFREYF	TGTGCCAGCAGTGAGATAGGCACGTTCCGGGAGTACTTC
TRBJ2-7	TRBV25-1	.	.	CASSVSLRQTSSYEQYF	TGTGCCAGCAGTGTGTCCCTTCGTCAGACAAGCTCCTACGAGCAGTACTTC
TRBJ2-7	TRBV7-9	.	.	CASSRSIGYEQYF	TGTGCCAGCAGCCGTAGCATAGGCTACGAGCAGTACTTC
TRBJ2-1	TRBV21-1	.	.	CATKRELGDEQFF	TGTGCCACCAAAAGGGAGCTGGGCGATGAGCAGTTCTTC
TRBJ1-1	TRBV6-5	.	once	CASSSPRANTEAFF	TGTGCCAGCAGTTCTCCCAGGGCCAACACTGAAGCTTTCTTT
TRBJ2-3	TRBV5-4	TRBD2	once	CASSLKRFSGGLSTDTQYF	TGTGCCAGCAGCTTGAAACGCTTTAGCGGGGGGCTTAGCACAGATACGCAGTATTTT
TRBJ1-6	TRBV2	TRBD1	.	CARGQGTSSYNSPLHF	TGTGCCAGGGGACAGGGAACGAGCTCCTATAATTCACCCCTCCACTTT
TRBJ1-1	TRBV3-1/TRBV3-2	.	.	CASSPRRGEAFF	TGTGCCAGCAGCCCACGACGGGGTGAAGCTTTCTTT
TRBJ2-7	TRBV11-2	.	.	CASSFLYEQYF	TGTGCCAGCAGCTTCCTTTACGAGCAGTACTTC
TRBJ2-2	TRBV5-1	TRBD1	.	CASSRTGNTGELFF	TGCGCCAGCAGTCGGACAGGGAACACCGGGGAGCTGTTTTTT
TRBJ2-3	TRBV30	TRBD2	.	CAWSVLRGGPDTQYF	TGTGCCTGGAGTGTACTCCGGGGGGGCCCCGATACGCAGTATTTT
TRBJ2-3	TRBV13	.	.	CASSTENTDTQYF	TGTGCCAGCAGCACGGAGAACACAGATACGCAGTATTTT
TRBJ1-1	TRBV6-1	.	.	CASSEARRAQGPEAFF	TGTGCCAGCAGTGAAGCGCGTCGGGCCCAGGGGCCTGAAGCTTTCTTT
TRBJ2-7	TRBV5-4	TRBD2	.	CASSFQRRGQLAGISGEQYF	TGTGCCAGCAGCTTTCAACGAAGGGGGCAACTAGCGGGGATTTCTGGAGAGCAGTACTTC
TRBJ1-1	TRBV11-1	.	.	CASSPTRNTEAFF	TGTGCCAGCAGCCCAACGAGGAACACTGAAGCTTTCTTT
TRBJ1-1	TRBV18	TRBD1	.	CASLQGTHTEAFF	TGTGCCAGCCTACAGGGGACCCACACTGAAGCTTTCTTT
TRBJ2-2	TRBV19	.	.	CASNQGASTGELFF	TGTGCCAGTAATCAAGGGGCGAGCACCGGGGAGCTGTTTTTT
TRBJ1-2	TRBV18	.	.	CASSGSEAYGYTF	TGTGCCAGCTCAGGTTCAGAGGCCTATGGCTACACCTTC
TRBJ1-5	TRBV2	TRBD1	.	CASSGLGTGSNAGVQPQHF	TGTGCCAGCAGCGGCCTCGGGACAGGGTCTAACGCCGGAGTCCAGCCCCAGCATTTT
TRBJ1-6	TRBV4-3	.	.	CASSQEYTSSYNSPLHF	TGCGCCAGCAGCCAAGAATACACCAGCTCCTATAATTCACCCCTCCACTTT
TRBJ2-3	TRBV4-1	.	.	CASSQVEGVADTQYF	TGCGCCAGCAGCCAAGTAGAAGGGGTTGCAGATACGCAGTATTTT
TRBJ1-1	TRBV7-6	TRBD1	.	CASSSGRQGALGTEAFF	TGTGCCAGCAGCTCAGGTCGACAGGGTGCATTGGGCACTGAAGCTTTCTTT
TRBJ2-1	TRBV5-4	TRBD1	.	CASSPNRDRDYNEQFF	TGTGCCAGCAGCCCGAACCGGGACAGGGACTACAATGAGCAGTTCTTC
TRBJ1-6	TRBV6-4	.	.	CASSDEAFDSPLHF	TGTGCCAGCAGTGACGAGGCATTCGATTCACCCCTCCACTTT
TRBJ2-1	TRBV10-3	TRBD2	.	CAISGGVAGGWEQFF	TGTGCCATCAGCGGAGGGGTAGCGGGGGGCTGGGAGCAGTTCTTC
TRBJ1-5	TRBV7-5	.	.	CASSLTQGANDQPQHF	TGTGCCAGTTCCCTCACACAGGGGGCGAACGATCAGCCCCAGCATTTT
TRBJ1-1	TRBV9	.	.	CASSVSGNTEAFF	TGTGCCAGCAGCGTCTCCGGGAACACTGAAGCTTTCTTT
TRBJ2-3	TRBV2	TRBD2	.	CASRGGADTQYF	TGTGCCAGCAGGGGGGGGGCAGATACGCAGTATTTT
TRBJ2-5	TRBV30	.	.	CAWSAGDPTETQYF	TGTGCCTGGAGTGCAGGGGACCCGACGGAGACCCAGTACTTC
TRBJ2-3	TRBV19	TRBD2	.	CASSIDAPTLAGVDTQYF	TGTGCCAGTAGTATAGACGCCCCAACCCTAGCGGGGGTAGATACGCAGTATTTT
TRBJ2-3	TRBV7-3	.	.	CASSLTAGANTDTQYF	TGTGCCAGCAGCTTAACGGCGGGGGCGAACACAGATACGCAGTATTTT